The 6 T cell receptor beta chains presented below share a single source sample, sequenced in a study of blood T cell repertoires in COVID-19. Assay used: immunoSEQ multiplex PCR; TCRdb lists only in-frame clones, some missing. Of more than 100,000 clones listed, about four fifths are singletons. Sequenced: PBMCs or T cells enriched from blood (not recorded which). The receptors were gathered from a woman in her thirties who had recovered from COVID-19.

This clone was detected a few times. The gene calls are TRBV4-1 and TRBJ1-2, with TRBD1 identical over 8 bases. The CDR3 is made up of 14 amino acids. Germline V gene lookup returns CDR1 MGHRA and CDR2 YSYEKL. V trimming: 4 bases; J trimming: 2 bases; junction bases outside the gene matches: 3. The CDR3 reads CASSLAGGNYGYTF. The CDR3 region has the DNA TGCGCCAGCAGCCTGGCAGGGGGCAACTATGGCTACACCTTC.

This chain uses TRBV4-3 with TRBJ2-7, with 14 bases aligning to TRBD2. J gave up 5 bases and V 4 bases, and 13 bases lay outside the gene matches. CDR1 LGHNA and CDR2 YSLEER come from the germline V gene. The CDR3 is 18 amino acids. CDR3 DNA sequence: TGCGCCAGCAGCCGCGCCTCCGCGGGACTAGCGGGAGTTGACGAGCAGTACTTC. This gives the protein CASSRASAGLAGVDEQYF.

This clone was counted once. This chain joins TRBV6-2 or TRBV6-3 and TRBJ1-2; D unresolved. The CDR3 contains 16 residues. In germline, CDR1 is MNHEY, CDR2 SVGEGT. The V gene lost 1 base and the J gene lost 0 bases, with 12 bases spanning the gap. The CDR3 loop reads CASSYWAGLTNYGYTF. CDR3 DNA: TGTGCCAGCAGTTACTGGGCAGGCCTTACTAACTATGGCTACACCTTC.

The chain's CDR3 is CASSSRTSGSLRQYF. The CDR3 bases are TGTGCCAGCAGCAGCCGGACTAGCGGGAGCCTTCGGCAGTACTTC. The rearrangement joins TRBV6-1 to TRBJ2-7, with 13 nucleotides matching TRBD2. This CDR3 has 15 residues. CDR1 and CDR2 from the germline V gene are MNHNS and SASEGT. Losses at the gene ends were 6 bases for V and 9 bases for J; bases not matched to a gene: 11.

The J gene is TRBJ2-2, the V gene TRBV2; 8 nucleotides agree with TRBD1. The CDR3 is 15 residues long. Germline V gives CDR1 SNHLY, CDR2 FYNNEI. Trimming cost V 6 bases and J 3 bases; bases outside gene matches: 6. CDR3 residues: CASRERDRHTGELFF. In nucleotides, the CDR3 is TGTGCCAGCAGAGAAAGGGACAGGCACACCGGGGAGCTGTTTTTT. Full variable domain (missing parts from reference TRBV2 and TRBJ2-2): EPEVTQTPSHQVTQMGQEVILRCVPISNHLYFYWYRQILGQKVEFLVSFYNNEISEKSEIFDDQFSVERPDGSNFTLKIRSTKLEDSAMYFCASRERDRHTGELFFGEGSRLTVL.

The rearrangement links TRBV4-3 to TRBJ1-1; a weak D match, TRBD1 (5 bases). The germline V gene has CDR1 LGHNA and CDR2 YSLEER. The CDR3 is 14 amino acids. V dropped 4 bases and J dropped 1 base, with 10 bases sitting between them. CDR3 nucleotides: TGCGCCAGCAGCCCCTTAGGACAGAACACTGAAGCTTTCTTT. Its protein is CASSPLGQNTEAFF.